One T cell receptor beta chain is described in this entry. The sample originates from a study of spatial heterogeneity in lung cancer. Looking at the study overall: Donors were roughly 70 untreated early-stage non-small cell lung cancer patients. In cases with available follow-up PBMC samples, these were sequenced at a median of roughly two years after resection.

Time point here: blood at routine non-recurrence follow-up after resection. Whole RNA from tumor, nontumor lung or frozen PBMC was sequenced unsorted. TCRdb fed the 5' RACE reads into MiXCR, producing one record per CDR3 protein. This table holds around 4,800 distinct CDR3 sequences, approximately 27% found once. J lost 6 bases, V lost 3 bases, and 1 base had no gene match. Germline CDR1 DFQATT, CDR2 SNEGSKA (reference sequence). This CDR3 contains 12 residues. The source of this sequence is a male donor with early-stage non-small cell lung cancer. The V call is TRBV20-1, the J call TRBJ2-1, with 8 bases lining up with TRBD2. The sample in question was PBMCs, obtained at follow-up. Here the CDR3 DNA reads TGCAGTGCTAGTGGACTAGCCAATGAGCAGTTCTTC. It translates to CSASGLANEQFF.